This TCR beta chain was recovered during a study of cytomegalovirus exposure and HLA in healthy donors. Notes on the study in general: In a later analysis, a missense DCLRE1C variant was linked to TCR beta V- and J-gene trimming.

PCR primers comprised 60 Vbeta and 13 Jbeta primers. Per the original data handling: Per a later analysis, the number of unique TCR beta chains was 75 million to 90 million, of which some 9.9 million were shared. Clones were sequenced by immunoSEQ multiplex PCR, and TCRdb holds only the in-frame ones, with some missing. V and J calls and clone size are those listed in that table; D and trimming were worked out from the DNA. The data contain around 300,000 clones, about 75% of them singletons. With respect to this clone: As yet, its antigen is unknown.

The CDR3 is made up of 14 amino acids. The V segment lost 4 bases and the J segment 7 bases; nucleotides outside the gene matches: 9. The V gene's germline CDR1 is SGHNT and CDR2 YYREEE (reference sequence). The chain carries TRBV5-4 and TRBJ2-7; 9 bases align to TRBD1. Source material: PBMCs. The sequence derives from a female donor in good health and CMV-seronegative. CDR3 DNA: TGTGCCAGCAGCACGGGACAGGGCCTTCGGGAGCAGTACTTC. This sequence encodes CASSTGQGLREQYF.